The rows below give T cell receptor beta chains drawn from one sample of a study of blood T cell repertoires in COVID-19. Measured with immunoSEQ multiplex PCR; TCRdb has only the in-frame clones, and not every one. The data hold 250,000 or so clones, with around nine tenths observed a single time. Sequences were obtained from peripheral blood. These receptors all stem from a man in his forties or fifties with active or convalescent COVID-19. The CDR3 runs from the conserved cysteine through the conserved F or W. The D gene is left open where the match is weak. For some rows the clone size is stated as once, few or many, or as a class when expanded; others skip it.

D gene,V gene,clone size,J gene,CDR3 protein,CDR3 DNA
.,TRBV30,once,TRBJ1-1,CAWSGLGLKAFF,TGTGCCTGGAGTGGATTAGGACTTAAAGCTTTCTTT
TRBD2,TRBV11-2,.,TRBJ2-3,CASSLLAVLDTQYF,TGTGCCAGCAGCTTACTAGCGGTTTTGGATACGCAGTATTTT
TRBD1,TRBV6-5,once,TRBJ1-4,CASRDRGTGSEKLFF,TGTGCCAGCAGGGACCGCGGGACAGGTAGTGAAAAACTGTTTTTT
TRBD1,TRBV10-3,few,TRBJ1-5,CAISESRTGVQPQHF,TGTGCCATCAGTGAGTCCCGGACAGGGGTTCAGCCCCAGCATTTT
.,TRBV19,.,TRBJ2-7,CASSPASGQIKGEQYF,TGTGCCAGTAGTCCAGCCAGCGGACAGATTAAGGGCGAGCAGTACTTC
.,TRBV6-5,.,TRBJ2-5,CASRQGREETQYF,TGTGCCAGCAGGCAGGGAAGGGAAGAGACCCAGTACTTC
.,TRBV6-2/TRBV6-3,.,TRBJ1-1,CASSYSAMNTEAFF,TGTGCCAGCAGTTACTCGGCCATGAACACTGAAGCTTTCTTT
.,TRBV29-1,.,TRBJ2-3,CSVALAGVEDTQYF,TGCAGCGTTGCTCTAGCCGGGGTCGAAGATACGCAGTATTTT
.,TRBV12-3/TRBV12-4,.,TRBJ2-3,CASSSLLDTQYF,TGTGCCAGCAGTTCGCTATTAGATACGCAGTATTTT
TRBD1,TRBV5-1,once,TRBJ2-7,CASSGGQDNYEQYF,TGCGCCAGCAGCGGGGGACAGGACAACTACGAGCAGTACTTC
TRBD1,TRBV27,.,TRBJ1-4,CASSTDRGREKLFF,TGTGCCAGCAGTACGGACAGGGGACGAGAAAAACTGTTTTTT
TRBD2,TRBV7-7,.,TRBJ2-5,CASSTGTSGRSRQETQYF,TGTGCTAGCAGCACCGGGACTAGCGGGAGATCTCGGCAAGAGACCCAGTACTTC
.,TRBV11-1,.,TRBJ1-1,CASSSLSTEAFF,TGTGCCAGCAGCTCCTTGTCTACTGAAGCTTTCTTT
.,TRBV27,.,TRBJ1-6,CASSFTGSTPLHF,TGTGCCAGCAGTTTTACAGGGTCGACACCCCTCCACTTT
TRBD2,TRBV4-1,.,TRBJ2-1,CASRSPGLAGGNEQFF,TGCGCCAGCAGATCCCCGGGACTAGCGGGTGGCAATGAGCAGTTCTTC
TRBD1,TRBV12-5,.,TRBJ1-2,CASEPGQGPHNYGYTF,TGTGCTAGTGAGCCGGGACAGGGCCCTCATAACTATGGCTACACCTTC
.,TRBV30,.,TRBJ1-4,CACGQEKLFF,TGTGCGTGTGGGCAAGAAAAACTGTTTTTT
TRBD1,TRBV27,.,TRBJ2-5,CASSRDRDGRETQYF,TGTGCCAGCAGTCGGGACAGGGATGGGCGTGAGACCCAGTACTTC
TRBD1,TRBV11-3,.,TRBJ1-1,CASSQGQGPTEAFF,TGTGCCAGCAGCCAGGGACAGGGGCCCACTGAAGCTTTCTTT
TRBD1,TRBV3-1/TRBV3-2,.,TRBJ1-2,CASRPTGGASDGYTF,TGTGCCAGCAGACCTACAGGGGGCGCTTCGGATGGCTACACCTTC
.,TRBV6-5,.,TRBJ1-6,CASSFGAGGSPLHF,TGTGCCAGCAGTTTTGGGGCGGGGGGCTCACCCCTCCACTTT
.,TRBV5-4,.,TRBJ2-5,CASSLMDGSQETQYF,TGTGCCAGCAGCTTGATGGACGGGAGTCAAGAGACCCAGTACTTC
TRBD1,TRBV2,few,TRBJ1-2,CASSEGRGRGYTF,TGTGCCAGCAGTGAGGGCAGGGGGAGAGGCTACACCTTC
.,TRBV5-5,.,TRBJ1-1,CASSFWGQNTEAFF,TGTGCCAGCAGCTTCTGGGGACAGAACACTGAAGCTTTCTTT
.,TRBV10-1,.,TRBJ2-1,CASSWDLRNEQFF,TGCGCCAGCAGTTGGGACTTAAGGAATGAGCAGTTCTTC
.,TRBV5-6,.,TRBJ1-1,CASSWGTGPEAFF,TGTGCCAGCAGCTGGGGGACTGGTCCTGAAGCTTTCTTT
.,TRBV5-4,.,TRBJ2-5,CASSSLGGKETQYF,TGTGCCAGCAGCTCCCTAGGAGGGAAAGAGACCCAGTACTTC
TRBD2,TRBV5-1,.,TRBJ2-2,CASSLELAGANTGELFF,TGCGCCAGCAGCTTGGAGCTAGCGGGGGCAAACACCGGGGAGCTGTTTTTT
TRBD1,TRBV12-5,.,TRBJ2-7,CASGPGTGVYEQYF,TGTGCTAGTGGTCCAGGGACAGGGGTCTACGAGCAGTACTTC
TRBD1,TRBV6-1,.,TRBJ1-4,CASSEDRDRGGEKLFF,TGTGCCAGCAGTGAAGACCGGGACAGGGGTGGCGAAAAACTGTTTTTT
.,TRBV2,many,TRBJ2-7,CATRGDSVSYEQYF,TGTGCCACACGAGGTGACAGCGTCTCCTACGAGCAGTACTTC
.,TRBV11-2,.,TRBJ1-2,CATRGPTQEANYGYTF,TGTGCCACCAGGGGTCCCACACAGGAAGCTAACTATGGCTACACCTTC
.,TRBV6-1,.,TRBJ2-2,CASSEGGTPRHGELFF,TGTGCCAGCAGTGAAGGGGGGACTCCTAGGCACGGGGAGCTGTTTTTT
.,TRBV2,.,TRBJ1-2,CASTGSNYGYTF,TGTGCCAGCACCGGTTCCAACTATGGCTACACCTTC
TRBD2,TRBV5-1,.,TRBJ2-7,CASSLTGTRGYEQYF,TGCGCCAGCAGCTTGACCGGGACTAGAGGATACGAGCAGTACTTC
TRBD1,TRBV2,.,TRBJ2-3,CARGTGETDTQYF,TGTGCCAGAGGGACAGGGGAGACAGATACGCAGTATTTT
TRBD1,TRBV12-5,.,TRBJ1-1,CASGLGQGAEAFF,TGTGCTAGTGGTTTGGGACAGGGAGCTGAAGCTTTCTTT
.,TRBV9,.,TRBJ1-1,CASSVEEGNTEAFF,TGTGCCAGCAGCGTAGAAGAGGGGAACACTGAAGCTTTCTTT
.,TRBV19,.,TRBJ2-3,CASSIQLASTDTQYF,TGTGCCAGTAGTATACAACTAGCCAGCACAGATACGCAGTATTTT
.,TRBV4-1,.,TRBJ2-7,CASSQVPSRAQRDF,TGCGCCAGCAGCCAAGTTCCTTCGAGGGCCCAGAGGGACTTC